The present T cell receptor (beta chain) was sequenced within a study of human T cells and chemical hapten exposure. Findings of the study overall: Patch test score was positively correlated with the counts of PT1 expanded TCRs. Since the donors had alopecia, their immune response may not be the same as that of healthy people. DPC sensitization left the count of TCRs above 1 in 1000 unchanged.

Germline values: CDR1 SEHNR, CDR2 FQNEAQ (reference sequence). The CDR3 loop spans 14 amino acids. After removal of 10 bases from V and 7 bases from J, the junction contained 13 bases not matched to a gene. TCRdb reprocessed the RACE reads via MiXCR and lists one record per CDR3 protein. The table includes some 44,000 distinct CDR3 sequences, around 8.9% detected once. The time point here: patch test 2, 6 weeks after DPC sensitization. The sample's treatment: therapeutic diphenylcyclopropenone sensitization with weekly scalp DPC. Donors were 18 to 70-year-old alopecia patients suitable for DPC. This clonotype was detected ten times or more. The antigen remains unidentified.

The chain has TRBV7-9 and TRBJ2-1, with 7 positions matching TRBD2. This TCR was recovered from a woman in her forties with alopecia areata. Some clones in this sample may be carry-over from other donors' samples. Specimen: whole blood, collected in connection with sensitization to the hapten diphenylcyclopropenone (DPC). Written as DNA, the CDR3 is TGTGCCACCACTTATGGGGGGGTCCATAATGAGCAGTTCTTC. Protein sequence: CATTYGGVHNEQFF.